A single sample is the source of the 8 T cell receptor beta chains below, sequenced in a study of T cells after yellow fever vaccination. TCRdb reprocessed the 5' RACE reads with MiXCR, giving one entry per CDR3 protein. The data hold around 590,000 distinct CDR3 sequences, with approximately 13% observed a single time. The sample here was PBMCs, taken on the day of the yellow fever booster vaccination. The receptors derive from a man aged 30 to 39 who received the YFV17D yellow fever vaccine.

This chain links TRBV5-1 with TRBJ2-1, with D perhaps TRBD2 (5 bases). V lost 2 bases and J lost 0, with 9 bases in between. The length of the CDR3 is 15 residues. Germline V lookup: CDR1 SGHRS, CDR2 YFSETQ. CDR3 coding DNA: TGCGCCAGCAGCTTCGGGGAGAACTCCTACAATGAGCAGTTCTTC. Its protein is CASSFGENSYNEQFF.

Ten or more counts support this clonotype. This chain links TRBV20-1 with TRBJ1-2; D not certain. This CDR3 is built from 12 residues. Trimming removed 0 bases at V and 5 bases at J, with 7 bases between. Germline values: CDR1 DFQATT, CDR2 SNEGSKA (reference sequence). CDR3 in amino acids: CSARDLGYGYTF. The CDR3 region has the DNA TGCAGTGCTAGAGATCTAGGATATGGCTACACCTTC.

This chain links TRBV20-1 with TRBJ1-5; D gene uncertain. Germline V gene sequence: CDR1 DFQATT, CDR2 SNEGSKA (reference sequence). This CDR3 has 12 residues. V was cut by 0 bases and J by 11 bases, with 11 bases left in between. CDR3 bases: TGCAGTGCTAGAGATCGCGCCCCGGCCCAGCATTTT. Amino acid sequence: CSARDRAPAQHF.

This clonotype was found a few times. The chain links TRBV6-2 or TRBV6-3 to TRBJ1-3, with D unclear. Germline CDR1 is MNHEY and CDR2 is SVGEGT. The germline V and J ends were trimmed by 4 bases and 0 bases, with 13 bases remaining between them. The CDR3 length is 16 residues. CDR3 sequence (DNA): TGTGCCAGCAGTTTTCGGGTCTTCTCCTCTGGAAACACCATATATTTT. As protein: CASSFRVFSSGNTIYF.

This clonotype was counted a few times. The CDR3 is CASSRGTAYGYTF. In nucleotides, the CDR3 is TGTGCCAGCAGCCGGGGGACAGCCTATGGCTACACCTTC. This chain uses TRBV11-2 with TRBJ1-2, with 7 bases identical to TRBD1. This CDR3 contains 13 residues. In germline, CDR1 is SGHAT, CDR2 FQNNGV. The V gene end was trimmed by 5 bases and the J gene end by 4 bases; junction bases not matched to a gene: 4.

V and J are TRBV3-1 and TRBJ1-6, with D perhaps TRBD1 (5 bases). Germline CDR1 reads LGHDT; CDR2 reads YNNKEL (reference sequence). The CDR3 covers 18 residues. Trimming removed 0 bases from V and 0 bases from J, with 12 bases in between. CDR3: CASSQESGMGSYNSPLHF. The CDR3 DNA follows: TGTGCCAGCAGCCAAGAATCAGGGATGGGCTCCTATAATTCACCCCTCCACTTT.

This clonotype showed up just a few times. This chain links TRBV11-2 with TRBJ2-7; D is possibly TRBD1 or TRBD2 (5 bases each). Germline CDR1 and CDR2: SGHAT and FQNNGV. The V end lost 5 bases, the J end lost 6 bases, and 17 bases lay between the germline ends. CDR3 length equals 14 residues. The CDR3 coding sequence is TGTGCCAGCAGCCAGGGACGCATACTACCCGAGCAGTACTTC. Translated, it gives CASSQGRILPEQYF.

This clonotype was seen more than once but under ten times. The V gene is TRBV19, the J gene TRBJ2-5; D might be TRBD1 or TRBD2, each matching 5 bases. V was clipped by 10 bases and J by 5 bases, with 17 bases between them. In germline, CDR1 is LNHDA, CDR2 SQIVND (reference sequence). The CDR3 runs 13 residues. CDR3 region: CATTSRAGETQYF. CDR3 nucleotide sequence: TGTGCCACCACTTCGAGGGCAGGGGAGACCCAGTACTTC.